The 3 T cell receptor beta chains below were found in one sample sequenced in a study of blood T cell repertoires in COVID-19. Repertoires were generated with immunoSEQ multiplex PCR, while TCRdb's copy carries only in-frame clones and drops some. The table records just under 150,000 clones, 85% of them present only once. Specimen: peripheral blood. Receptor source: a human donor with acute or convalescent COVID-19. The donor label of this sample is uncertain.

The chain employs TRBV5-1 and TRBJ1-2; 9 nucleotides match TRBD1. The CDR3 has 15 amino acids. V lost 3 bases to trimming and J lost 4 bases; unmatched junction nucleotides: 7. Germline loops: CDR1 SGHRS, CDR2 YFSETQ. The CDR3 here is CASSSGTGPVYGYTF. The CDR3 coding sequence is TGCGCCAGCAGCTCCGGGACAGGGCCCGTCTATGGCTACACCTTC.

The rearrangement links TRBV7-9 to TRBJ2-7; 7 bases line up with TRBD1. J gave up 3 bases and V 1 base, and 3 bases lay outside the gene matches. This CDR3 is 14 amino acids long. Germline V gives CDR1 SEHNR, CDR2 FQNEAQ (reference sequence). CDR3 protein: CASSLVQGYYEQYF. For the CDR3, the DNA is TGTGCCAGCAGCTTAGTACAGGGGTACTACGAGCAGTACTTC.

Note on this clone: The CDR3 carries no conserved terminal phenylalanine or tryptophan, so it likely arises from a read error. The limits of the CDR3 on the DNA are not certain, so only TCRdb's listed CDR3 is given. The V gene is TRBV6-1, the J gene TRBJ2-7; the table calls TRBD1, which could not be checked here. A total of 12 residues make up the CDR3, ends included. From germline, CDR1 is MNHNS and CDR2 SASEGT. The CDR3: CASSEVGLGLTL.